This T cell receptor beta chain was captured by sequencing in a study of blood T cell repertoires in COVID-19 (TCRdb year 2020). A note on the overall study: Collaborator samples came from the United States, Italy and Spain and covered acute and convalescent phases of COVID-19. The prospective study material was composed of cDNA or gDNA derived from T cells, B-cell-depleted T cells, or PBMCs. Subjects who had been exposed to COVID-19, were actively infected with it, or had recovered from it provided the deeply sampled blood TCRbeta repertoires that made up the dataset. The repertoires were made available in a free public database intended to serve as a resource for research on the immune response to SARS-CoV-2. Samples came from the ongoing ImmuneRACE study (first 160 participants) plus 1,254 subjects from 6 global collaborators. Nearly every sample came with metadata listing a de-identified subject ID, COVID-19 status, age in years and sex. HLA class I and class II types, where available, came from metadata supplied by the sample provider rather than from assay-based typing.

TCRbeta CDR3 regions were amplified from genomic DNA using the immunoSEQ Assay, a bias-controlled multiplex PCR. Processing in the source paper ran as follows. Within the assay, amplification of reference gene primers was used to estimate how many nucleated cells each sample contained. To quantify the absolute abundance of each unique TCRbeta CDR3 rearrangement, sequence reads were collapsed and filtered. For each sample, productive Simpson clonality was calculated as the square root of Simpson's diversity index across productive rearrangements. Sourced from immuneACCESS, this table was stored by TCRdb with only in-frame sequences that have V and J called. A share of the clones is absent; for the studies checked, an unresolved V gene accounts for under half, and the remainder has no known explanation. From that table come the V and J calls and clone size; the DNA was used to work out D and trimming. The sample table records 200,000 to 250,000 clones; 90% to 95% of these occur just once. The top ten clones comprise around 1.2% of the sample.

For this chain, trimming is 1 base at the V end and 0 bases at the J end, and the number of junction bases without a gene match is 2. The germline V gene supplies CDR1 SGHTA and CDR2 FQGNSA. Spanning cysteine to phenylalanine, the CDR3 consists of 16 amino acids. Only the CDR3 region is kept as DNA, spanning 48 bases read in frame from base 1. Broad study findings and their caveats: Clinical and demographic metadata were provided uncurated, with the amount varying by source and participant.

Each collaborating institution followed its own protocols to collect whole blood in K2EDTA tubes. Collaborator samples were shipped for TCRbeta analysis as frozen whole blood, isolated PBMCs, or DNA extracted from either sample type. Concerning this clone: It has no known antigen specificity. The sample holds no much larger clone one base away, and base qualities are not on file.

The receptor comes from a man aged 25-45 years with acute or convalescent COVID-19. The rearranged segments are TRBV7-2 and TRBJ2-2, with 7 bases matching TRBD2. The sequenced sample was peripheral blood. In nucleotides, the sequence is TGTGCCAGCAGCTTAGATCTAGCGGCGAACACCGGGGAGCTGTTTTTT. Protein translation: CASSLDLAANTGELFF. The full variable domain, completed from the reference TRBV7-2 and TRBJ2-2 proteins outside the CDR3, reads GAGVSQSPSNKVTEKGKDVELRCDPISGHTALYWYRQSLGQGLEFLIYFQGNSAPDKSGLPSDRFSAERTGGSVSTLTIQRTQQEDSAVYLCASSLDLAANTGELFFGEGSRLTVL.